Shown below are 14 T cell receptor beta chains from a single sample sequenced in a study of shared clonotypes between healthy human individuals. The method was immunoSEQ multiplex PCR; TCRdb's version includes in-frame clones alone and lacks a portion of them. The table shows about 960,000 clones, with around 80% occurring only once. What was sequenced was memory CD4+ T cells sorted from blood. Subset indicated: CD45RA-negative fraction. Every receptor here comes from a man younger than 35 in good health.

On this clone itself: Other DNA sequences from this sample encode an identical CDR3 as well. The gene calls are TRBV18 and TRBJ1-1, with D possibly matching TRBD1 (5 bases). Trimming removed 3 bases at V and 1 base at J, with 9 bases between. CDR3 length: 14 amino acids. CDR1 is KGHSH and CDR2 is LQKENI in the germline V gene. The CDR3 loop is CASSPVQGNTEAFF. For the CDR3, the DNA is TGTGCCAGCTCACCGGTTCAGGGGAACACTGAAGCTTTCTTT.

The chain joins TRBV18 to TRBJ2-3; D gene ambiguous. The CDR3 has 14 amino acids. Germline V gene lookup returns CDR1 KGHSH and CDR2 LQKENI. Trimming left V 4 bases short and J 2 bases short, with 10 bases between. Written as DNA, the CDR3 is TGTGCCAGCTCACGAGACTTCCCCACAGATACGCAGTATTTT. It encodes CASSRDFPTDTQYF. Combining the CDR3 with reference TRBV18 and TRBJ2-3 gives the whole variable domain NAGVMQNPRHLVRRRGQEARLRCSPMKGHSHVYWYRQLPEEGLKFMVYLQKENIIDESGMPKERFSAEFPKEGPSILRIQQVVRGDSAAYFCASSRDFPTDTQYFGPGTRLTVL.

This chain joins TRBV5-4 and TRBJ2-3, with TRBD2 identical over 7 bases. Germline CDR1 SGHNT, CDR2 YYREEE (reference sequence). Trimming took 1 base from V and 2 from J; bases not matched to a gene: 7. The CDR3 sequence is 16 residues long. CDR3 nucleotides: TGTGCCAGCAGCTTGTGGGCGGGGGACCCCACAGATACGCAGTATTTT. Translation: CASSLWAGDPTDTQYF.

The chain employs TRBV10-3 and TRBJ2-3, with 8 bases identical to TRBD1. The CDR3 has 16 residues. The germline CDR1 and CDR2 sequences are ENHRY and SYGVKD. Unmatched junction bases numbered 10, after V lost 6 bases and J lost 2 bases. CDR3 sequence (DNA): TGTGCCATCAGCCAATCTGACAGGGGCTCCACAGATACGCAGTATTTT. Translated, it gives CAISQSDRGSTDTQYF.

The V gene is TRBV5-4, the J gene TRBJ2-3; TRBD2 matches at 7 bases. The CDR3 spans 15 residues. V was clipped by 3 bases and J by 0 bases; unmatched bases: 4. Germline assignment: CDR1 SGHNT and CDR2 YYREEE (reference sequence). In nucleotides, the CDR3 is TGTGCCAGCAGCTCGGGACTACCAAGCACAGATACGCAGTATTTT. This gives the protein CASSSGLPSTDTQYF.

In this sample, this clone turned up a few times. The rearrangement uses TRBV6-1 and TRBJ2-5; D is uncertain. V was shortened by 8 bases and J by 2 bases, with 15 bases between the two germline ends. Germline V gene lookup returns CDR1 MNHNS and CDR2 SASEGT. The CDR3 contains 14 residues. The CDR3 DNA sequence: TGTGCCAGCTCTCTGGGCCACCAGCAAGAGACCCAGTACTTC. Its translation is CASSLGHQQETQYF.

The chain links TRBV5-1 to TRBJ2-4; 11 bases map to TRBD2. Trimming took 0 bases from V and 0 from J; bases not matched to a gene: 2. The CDR3 loop spans 17 amino acids. Germline loops: CDR1 SGHRS, CDR2 YFSETQ. CDR3 coding DNA: TGCGCCAGCAGCTTGGGACTAGCGGGGTTAGCCAAAAACATTCAGTACTTC. It specifies CASSLGLAGLAKNIQYF.

The J gene is TRBJ1-3, the V gene TRBV6-6, with a possible D match to TRBD1 (5 bases). Germline CDR1 reads MNHNY; CDR2 reads SVGAGI (reference sequence). CDR3 size: 15 residues. Trimming took 4 bases from V and 4 from J, leaving 14 bases between them. As DNA, the CDR3 is TGTGCCAGCAGTTTTACTGGGACGGCAGGAAACACCATATATTTT. It translates to CASSFTGTAGNTIYF.

This chain links TRBV2 with TRBJ2-1; 9 bases are shared with TRBD2. V shed 3 bases and J 12 bases; nucleotides not matched to a gene: 0. This CDR3 has 11 amino acids. CDR1 is SNHLY, CDR2 FYNNEI, per germline. CDR3 in DNA: TGTGCCAGCAGTGAGACTAGCGGGCAGTTCTTC. Its translation: CASSETSGQFF.

The chain joins TRBV5-1 to TRBJ2-5; D may correspond to TRBD1 or TRBD2 (5 bases each). Trimming cost V 0 bases and J 5 bases, with 14 bases left between them. Germline assignment: CDR1 SGHRS and CDR2 YFSETQ. The CDR3 totals 15 residues. Here the CDR3 reads CASSLVRLGDETQYF. The CDR3 DNA sequence: TGCGCCAGCAGCTTGGTACGTTTGGGGGACGAGACCCAGTACTTC. Drawing the rest from reference TRBV5-1 and TRBJ2-5, the complete variable domain is KAGVTQTPRYLIKTRGQQVTLSCSPISGHRSVSWYQQTPGQGLQFLFEYFSETQRNKGNFPGRFSGRQFSNSRSEMNVSTLELGDSALYLCASSLVRLGDETQYFGPGTRLLVL.

The J gene is TRBJ1-5, the V gene TRBV19; D unresolved. Germline V gene data show CDR1 as LNHDA and CDR2 as SQIVND (reference sequence). The CDR3 runs 15 residues. Trimming stripped 2 bases from V and 2 bases from J, with 10 bases between. CDR3 sequence reads: CASSIIDSGNQPQHF. The DNA of the CDR3 is TGTGCCAGTAGTATAATTGATTCGGGCAATCAGCCCCAGCATTTT.

The chain couples TRBV4-1 to TRBJ1-5; D uncertain. From germline, CDR1 is MGHRA and CDR2 YSYEKL. The CDR3 consists of 13 residues. V was trimmed by 4 bases and J by 4 bases, leaving 8 bases between them. CDR3 amino acids: CASSPVINQPQHF. The CDR3 DNA reads TGCGCCAGCAGCCCGGTAATTAATCAGCCCCAGCATTTT.

The rearrangement uses TRBV10-2 and TRBJ1-5; tentatively, D is TRBD1 (6 bases). Trimming removed 5 bases from V and 4 bases from J, with 15 bases in between. CDR1 is WSHSY, CDR2 SAAADI, per germline. The CDR3 length is 15 residues. This CDR3 is CASSSKPTGNQPQHF. The CDR3 DNA follows: TGCGCCAGCAGTTCCAAACCAACAGGGAATCAGCCCCAGCATTTT.

The chain has TRBV30 and TRBJ1-2; 7 bases are shared with TRBD1. V was pared by 5 bases and J by 4 bases, with 10 bases of the junction left unmatched. The CDR3 consists of 14 residues. CDR1 and CDR2 from the germline V gene are GTSNPN and SVGIG (reference sequence). CDR3: CAWAGEGGSYGYTF. The DNA of the CDR3 is TGTGCCTGGGCCGGGGAAGGGGGCAGCTATGGCTACACCTTC.